The sequence of this TCR beta chain was determined in a study of T cells after posttransplantation cyclophosphamide. Study-level points and caveats: TRB overlap between skin or GI tissue T cells and blood was limited.

A word on this clone: Its antigen is as yet unknown.

The CDR3 is made up of 16 amino acids. Germline-derived CDR1 and CDR2 are SGHVS and FNYEAQ. V shed 1 base and J 2 bases; nucleotides not matched to a gene: 3. Measured with immunoSEQ multiplex PCR; TCRdb has only the in-frame clones, and not every one. The sample lists fewer than 55,000 clones; 94% were seen once. V gene TRBV7-6 combines with J gene TRBJ2-5; 11 bases align to TRBD2. The clonotype originates from a woman aged 25 to 45 in good health and a related stem cell transplant donor. Specimen: PBMCs. The CDR3 loop reads CASSLGTSGLQETQYF. Here the CDR3 DNA reads TGTGCCAGCAGCTTAGGGACTAGCGGGCTTCAAGAGACCCAGTACTTC. The variable domain in full, completed from reference TRBV7-6 and TRBJ2-5, reads GAGVSQSPRYKVTKRGQDVALRCDPISGHVSLYWYRQALGQGPEFLTYFNYEAQQDKSGLPNDRFSAERPEGSISTLTIQRTEQRDSAMYRCASSLGTSGLQETQYFGPGTRLLVL.